This T cell receptor (beta chain) was observed in a study of T cell responses to AZD1222 COVID-19 vaccine. Sequenced by immunoSEQ multiplex PCR; TCRdb stores in-frame clones only, minus some. The repertoire holds 150,000 to 180,000 clones, with about 88% as singletons. As to this clone: What it binds is unknown.

The CDR3 is 14 amino acids. V lost 4 bases to trimming and J lost 5 bases; unmatched junction nucleotides: 5. The germline V gene has CDR1 LGHDT and CDR2 YNNKEL (reference sequence). Study-wide results and limits: Receipt of two AZD1222 doses was followed by a rise in Spike-specific TCR breadth and depth.

This receptor was identified in an adult in good health. The chain is built from TRBV3-1 (or the pseudogene TRBV3-2) and TRBJ2-1, with 7 bases lining up with TRBD1. The material was peripheral blood, obtained on day 0 of AZD1222 vaccination. The DNA of the CDR3 is TGTGCCAGCAGCCGATCAGGGGGTGACAATGAGCAGTTCTTC. This encodes CASSRSGGDNEQFF.